This record concerns one T cell receptor beta chain sequence. Produced via immunoSEQ multiplex PCR; TCRdb's table is partial and in-frame only. The sample shows tens of thousands of clones, roughly 69% of them seen only once. The germline V gene has CDR1 SGHKS and CDR2 YYEKEE (reference sequence). Trimming removed 2 bases at V and 10 bases at J, with 19 bases between. CDR3 length: 15 amino acids. This entry comes from a study of STAT5B mutations in CD4+ large granular lymphocyte leukemia. The chain couples TRBV5-5 to TRBJ2-1; D is tentatively TRBD1 or TRBD2 (5 bases each). This TCR derives from a human donor in good health. The sample taken for sequencing was CD4+ T cells from blood buffy coats. The CDR3 region is CASSFGDRGLREQFF. The DNA of the CDR3 is TGTGCCAGCAGCTTCGGGGACCGAGGACTCCGGGAGCAGTTCTTC.